This T cell receptor beta chain appears in the sequencing data of a study of cytomegalovirus exposure and HLA in healthy donors. General study points: Most TCR sequences proved rare, with some public TCRs found in many donors.

For this clone: Its antigen is not identified.

V was shortened by 0 bases and J by 10 bases, with 18 bases between the two germline ends. CDR3 length equals 15 residues. Germline V gene lookup returns CDR1 SGHDN and CDR2 FVKESK. In the PCR, 60 Vbeta and 13 Jbeta primers were used. Clones were read by immunoSEQ multiplex PCR, and TCRdb kept only the in-frame ones, dropping some. In all, the sample yields some 40,000 clones. This TCR was sampled from a human donor in good health. This chain joins TRBV14 and TRBJ1-2, with D perhaps matching TRBD1 (6 bases). Sequencing used PBMCs. The CDR3 sequence: CASSQEGHRAASYTF. The CDR3 nucleotides read TGTGCCAGCAGCCAAGAGGGGCACAGGGCGGCGTCCTACACCTTC.